This T cell receptor beta chain stems from a study of T cell responses to AZD1222 COVID-19 vaccine. About the research overall: Pooling of second doses given at about 4 or about 12 weeks was done. Study-wide findings and caveats: Dominant at 160-218 and 743-854, vaccine-associated CD4 TCRs also spanned spike.

This clone appeared once. The antigen is unknown. Sequenced by immunoSEQ multiplex PCR; TCRdb stores in-frame clones only, minus some. The data show about 140,000 clones, 80% to 90% seen once. Germline CDR1 reads LGHNA; CDR2 reads YNFKEQ. V shed 1 base and J shed 2 bases, with 4 bases lying between them. This CDR3 has 13 amino acids. The specimen comprised peripheral blood, sampled on day 0 of AZD1222 vaccination. This chain joins TRBV4-2 and TRBJ2-3; no clear D gene. The TCR sequence derives from an adult in good health. The CDR3 region has the DNA TGTGCCAGCAGCCAAGCCCCCACAGATACGCAGTATTTT. Translating it yields CASSQAPTDTQYF.